The 19 T cell receptor beta chains in this list originate from one sample, sequenced in a study of T cells after yellow fever vaccination. TCRdb reprocessed the 5' RACE reads via MiXCR and lists one record per CDR3 protein. The sample includes hundreds of thousands of distinct CDR3 sequences, 9% to 15% seen only once; the top ten take 15%. The sequencing here drew on PBMCs, taken on the day of the yellow fever booster vaccination. These receptor sequences come from a man aged 30 to 45 who received the YFV17D yellow fever vaccine.

The gene calls are TRBV6-1 and TRBJ2-6, with TRBD1 as a possible D gene (6 bases). V was clipped by 8 bases and J by 1 base, with 15 bases between them. Germline values: CDR1 MNHNS, CDR2 SASEGT. The CDR3 loop spans 16 amino acids. The CDR3: CASATGRRSGANVLTF. The CDR3 bases are TGTGCCAGCGCAACAGGGCGTAGATCTGGGGCCAACGTCCTGACTTTC.

This clonotype was counted between two and nine times. The rearrangement uses TRBV4-3 and TRBJ2-1; tentative D call: TRBD2 (5 bases). Germline V lookup: CDR1 LGHNA, CDR2 YSLEER. V was clipped by 0 bases and J by 6 bases, with 6 bases between them. This CDR3 contains 13 residues. The CDR3 DNA reads as TGCGCCAGCAGCCAAGATGAGGGCAATGAGCAGTTCTTC. Its protein is CASSQDEGNEQFF.

The chain has TRBV6-5 and TRBJ1-2, with D unresolved. The CDR3 runs to 15 residues. Germline-derived CDR1 and CDR2 are MNHEY and SVGAGI. Trimming shortened V by 2 bases and J by 8 bases, and 18 bases separated the two germline ends. The CDR3 bases are TGTGCCAGCAGTTACATTGGACTCGGGCTCAGCGGCTACACCTTC. It yields the protein CASSYIGLGLSGYTF.

The chain uses TRBV7-8 and TRBJ2-1, with 8 bases matching TRBD2. The CDR3 length is 15 residues. Germline CDR1 and CDR2: SGHVS and FQNEAQ. V was clipped by 0 bases and J by 6 bases; unmatched bases: 4. The CDR3 DNA follows: TGTGCCAGCAGCTTAGCCGGGAGGGCCAGCAATGAGCAGTTCTTC. Its protein is CASSLAGRASNEQFF. The variable domain in full, completed from reference TRBV7-8 and TRBJ2-1, reads GAGVSQSPRYKVAKRGQDVALRCDPISGHVSLFWYQQALGQGPEFLTYFQNEAQLDKSGLPSDRFFAERPEGSVSTLKIQRTQQEDSAVYLCASSLAGRASNEQFFGPGTRLTVL.

The rearrangement links TRBV20-1 to TRBJ2-1; D may be TRBD1 or TRBD2 (6 bases each). The CDR3 length is 15 residues. The germline V gene has CDR1 DFQATT and CDR2 SNEGSKA (reference sequence). The V end lost 3 bases, the J end lost 1 base, and 13 bases lay between the germline ends. This CDR3 is CSASQRGESYNEQFF. CDR3 bases: TGCAGTGCTAGTCAAAGGGGGGAATCCTACAATGAGCAGTTCTTC.

The table lists this clonotype with a few counts. V usage is TRBV20-1 and J usage is TRBJ1-5, with D perhaps matching TRBD1 (5 bases). The germline gives CDR1 DFQATT, CDR2 SNEGSKA (reference sequence). The length of the CDR3 is 16 residues. V was shortened by 0 bases and J by 1 base, with 13 bases between the two germline ends. The CDR3 spells CSARDRKQGSNQPQHF. DNA for the CDR3: TGCAGTGCTAGAGATCGGAAGCAGGGAAGCAATCAGCCCCAGCATTTT.

The sample holds a few counts of this clonotype. The chain combines TRBV20-1 with TRBJ2-3; D remains ambiguous. CDR1 is DFQATT and CDR2 is SNEGSKA in the germline V gene (reference sequence). V was cut by 3 bases and J by 0 bases, with 4 bases left in between. The CDR3 runs 12 residues. The CDR3 is CSASQSTDTQYF. CDR3 DNA: TGCAGTGCTAGTCAGAGCACAGATACGCAGTATTTT.

This clonotype was counted many times. This rearrangement joins TRBV6-5 to TRBJ2-4, with no clear D. This CDR3 has 14 residues. Germline CDR1 MNHEY, CDR2 SVGAGI. Trimming removed 2 bases at V and 1 base at J, with 6 bases between. The CDR3 DNA is TGTGCCAGCAGTTACGGGGTCGCCAAAAACATTCAGTACTTC. Its translation is CASSYGVAKNIQYF.

As concerns this clonotype: The junction shows a germline mismatch at one end, possibly a read error. V and J are TRBV4-3 and TRBJ2-1, with 12 bases aligning to TRBD2. This CDR3 contains 17 residues. The germline CDR1 and CDR2 sequences are LGHNA and YSLEER. The CDR3 spells CASSRWETSGSSDEQLF. CDR3 nucleotides: TGCGCCAGCAGCCGCTGGGAGACTAGCGGGAGTAGCGATGAGCAGTTATTC.

J is TRBJ2-1 and V is TRBV5-6; 7 bases agree with TRBD1. Germline assignment: CDR1 SGHDT and CDR2 YYEEEE. V lost 3 bases and J lost 8; bases outside the gene matches: 8. The CDR3 is 14 residues long. As DNA, the CDR3 is TGTGCCAGCAGCTCCCTACCCGGGACAGATGAGCAGTTCTTC. Residues: CASSSLPGTDEQFF.

In this sample, this clonotype turned up a few times. V and J are TRBV5-1 and TRBJ1-5; D is ambiguous. Looked up from germline, CDR1 is SGHRS and CDR2 is YFSETQ. V was pared by 5 bases and J by 1 base, with 13 bases between. The CDR3 runs to 15 residues. The CDR3 nucleotides are TGCGCCAGCAGACCGAACATCGCGAGCAATCAGCCCCAGCATTTT. Protein product: CASRPNIASNQPQHF.

This clonotype showed up just a few times. The chain carries TRBV20-1 and TRBJ2-2; D might be TRBD2 (5 bases). This CDR3 spans 14 amino acids. Deletions cut 6 bases from V and 7 bases from J, with 18 bases between. The germline V gene encodes CDR1 DFQATT and CDR2 SNEGSKA (reference sequence). The CDR3 loop is CSARVEGRIGELFF. The CDR3 nucleotides read TGCAGTGCCCGGGTTGAGGGTAGGATCGGGGAGCTGTTTTTT.

The chain carries TRBV20-1 and TRBJ2-3; 8 nucleotides agree with TRBD2. The junction had 6 bases not matched to a gene; V was cut back by 5 bases and J by 2 bases. Germline V gene sequence: CDR1 DFQATT, CDR2 SNEGSKA (reference sequence). The CDR3 runs to 14 residues. The CDR3 DNA reads as TGCAGTGCTCAATCTAGCGGGTCCACAGATACGCAGTATTTT. As protein: CSAQSSGSTDTQYF.

The chain couples TRBV7-9 to TRBJ1-2; no clear D. The ends were cut back, 5 bases at V and 5 bases at J, with 21 bases in the middle. Germline V lookup: CDR1 SEHNR, CDR2 FQNEAQ (reference sequence). CDR3 size: 16 residues. Written as DNA, the CDR3 is TGTGCCAGCAGCCCCTCGGAGGTCGGCCTGGGATATGGCTACACCTTC. Amino acid sequence: CASSPSEVGLGYGYTF.

The V gene is TRBV9, the J gene TRBJ2-7, with D tentatively TRBD1 (5 bases). CDR1 and CDR2 (germline): SGDLS, YYNGEE. Trimming pared 0 bases from V and 0 bases from J, leaving 10 bases between. This CDR3 contains 15 residues. In nucleotides, the CDR3 is TGTGCCAGCAGCGTAGGGGGCGGCCGCTCCTACGAGCAGTACTTC. Its translation is CASSVGGGRSYEQYF.

This clonotype was counted a few times. J is TRBJ2-7 and V is TRBV2; D might be TRBD1 (6 bases). There are 12 residues in the CDR3. CDR1 and CDR2 from the germline V gene are SNHLY and FYNNEI. The V end was cut by 7 bases, the J end by 6 bases, with 13 bases between. CDR3 region: CASIWTAREQYF. The CDR3, as DNA: TGTGCCAGCATCTGGACAGCGCGCGAGCAGTACTTC.

This clonotype was counted only a few times. The chain links TRBV4-3 to TRBJ1-1; D is ambiguous. This CDR3 has 14 amino acids. Trimming shortened V by 1 base and J by 2 bases, and 8 bases separated the two germline ends. In germline, CDR1 is LGHNA, CDR2 YSLEER. This chain's CDR3 is CASSQVGRNTEAFF. CDR3 coding DNA: TGCGCCAGCAGCCAAGTTGGCAGAAACACTGAAGCTTTCTTT.

The V gene is TRBV20-1, the J gene TRBJ2-4; 9 nucleotides match TRBD2. This CDR3 spans 11 amino acids. Germline assignment: CDR1 DFQATT and CDR2 SNEGSKA (reference sequence). The junction had 9 bases not matched to a gene; V was cut back by 5 bases and J by 16 bases. The CDR3 is CSAPLWGLAYF. The CDR3 region has the DNA TGCAGTGCTCCACTATGGGGACTAGCTTACTTC.

The chain combines TRBV10-3 with TRBJ2-5, with D tentatively TRBD1 or TRBD2 (7 bases each). The CDR3 extends over 14 amino acids. Per germline, CDR1 ENHRY and CDR2 SYGVKD. The V end lost 6 bases, the J end lost 3 bases, and 14 bases lay between the germline ends. This CDR3 reads CAIRATGREETQYF. Written as DNA, the CDR3 is TGTGCCATCAGAGCGACAGGGAGGGAAGAGACCCAGTACTTC.